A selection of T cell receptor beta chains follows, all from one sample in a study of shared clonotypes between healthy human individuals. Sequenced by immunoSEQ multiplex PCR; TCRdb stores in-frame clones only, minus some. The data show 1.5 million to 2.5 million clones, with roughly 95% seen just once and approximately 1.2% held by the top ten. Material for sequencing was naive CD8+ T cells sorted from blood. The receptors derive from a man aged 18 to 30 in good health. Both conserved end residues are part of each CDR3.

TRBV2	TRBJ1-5	CASSALNGTATWDQPQHF
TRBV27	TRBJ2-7	CASNTGGEQYF
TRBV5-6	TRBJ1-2	CASTPKTEEFYGYTF
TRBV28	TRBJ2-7	CASSLGGTGVDDEQYF
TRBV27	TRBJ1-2	CASSSDRYGYTF
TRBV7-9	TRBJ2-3	CASSLDPTGADTQYF
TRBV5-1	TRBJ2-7	CASEGESYEQYF
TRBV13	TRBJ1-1	CASSLHPASPPYRRGRVTEAFF
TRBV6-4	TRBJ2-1	CASSERAISYNEQFF
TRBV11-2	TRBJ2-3	CASSLAPRGSGSTDTQYF
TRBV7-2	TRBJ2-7	CASSPGQGTIPGEQYF
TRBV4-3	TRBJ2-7	CASSNGVSYEQYF
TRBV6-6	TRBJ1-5	CASSRDRGGNQPQHF
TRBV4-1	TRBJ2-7	CASSLRTADSYEQYF
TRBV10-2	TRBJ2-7	CASSEGGSPEQYF
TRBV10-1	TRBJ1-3	CASSGTGSGNTIYF
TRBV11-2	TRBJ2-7	CASSYWTGKGYEQYF
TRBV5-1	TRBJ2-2	CASSPGVSATGELFF
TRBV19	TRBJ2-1	CASSSDWRGDEQFF
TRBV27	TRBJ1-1	CASSAEPQGPYTEAFF
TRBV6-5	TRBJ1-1	CASSYSGLPNTEAFF
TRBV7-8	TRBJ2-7	CASSLRNYEQYF
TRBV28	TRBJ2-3	CASGGGASTDTQYF
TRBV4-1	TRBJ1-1	CASSLLEGNTEAFF
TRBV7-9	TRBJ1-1	CASSLEIGGKSTSTEAFF
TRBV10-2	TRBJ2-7	CASSEASESSYEQYF
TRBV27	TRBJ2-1	CASSFSGTSLYEQFF
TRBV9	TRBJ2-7	CASSVATGGEQYF
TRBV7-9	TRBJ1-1	CATPGVDGGAFF
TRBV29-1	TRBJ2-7	CSVGGEPYEQYF
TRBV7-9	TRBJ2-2	CASSQSGQGGNTGELFF
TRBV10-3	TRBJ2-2	CAISDVYTNTGELFF
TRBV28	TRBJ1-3	CASSLRVNSGNTIYF
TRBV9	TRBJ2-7	CASSVTPGQGYNEQYF
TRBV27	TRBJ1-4	CASSLLGSNEKLFF
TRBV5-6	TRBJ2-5	CASSLDPQGEEETQYF
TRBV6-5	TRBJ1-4	CASSYSDEEKLFF
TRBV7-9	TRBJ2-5	CASSTEGAGEETQYF
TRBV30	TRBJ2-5	CAWSEGWETQYF
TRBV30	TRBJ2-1	CAWSEPLDNEQFF
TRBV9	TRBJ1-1	CASREGTSEAFF
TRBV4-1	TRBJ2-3	CASSHVLAVSTDTQYF
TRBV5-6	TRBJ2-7	CASSYGSGAAVGEQYF
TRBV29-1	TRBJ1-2	CSVESRESRNGYTF
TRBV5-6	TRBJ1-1	CASSLTVNTEAFF
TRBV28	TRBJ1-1	CASSLIGGTNTEAFF
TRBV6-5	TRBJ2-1	CASSPLLATNEQFF
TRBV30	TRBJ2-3	CAWTAGSTDTQYF
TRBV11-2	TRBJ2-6	CASSSGQGGSGANVLTF
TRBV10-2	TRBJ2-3	CASSPGLEFDTQYF
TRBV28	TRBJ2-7	CASSHSAYEQYF
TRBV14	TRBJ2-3	CASSPGLAEPGLSTDTQYF
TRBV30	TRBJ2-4	CAWSVDTGNIQYF
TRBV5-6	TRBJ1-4	CASSPHGYNEKLFF